A selection of T cell receptor beta chains follows, all from one sample in a study of cytomegalovirus exposure and HLA in healthy donors. The repertoire was sequenced with immunoSEQ multiplex PCR; TCRdb's copy has only in-frame clones and lacks some. Among about 110,000 clones listed, approximately 71% were seen once. Sequencing was performed on PBMCs. Every receptor here comes from a woman in her 70s in good health and CMV-seropositive. The CDR3 runs from the conserved cysteine through the conserved F or W. D genes are given only for firm matches.

d_call,v_call,j_call,cdr3_aa
NA,TRBV7-2,TRBJ2-3,CASSLEAGVIDTQYF
NA,TRBV7-2,TRBJ2-5,CASSRDLQETQYF
TRBD1,TRBV18,TRBJ1-4,CASSPSTGAGGTEKLFF
TRBD2,TRBV18,TRBJ2-7,CASSPPGLATHEQYF
NA,TRBV19,TRBJ1-1,CASSIGGGSNTEAFF
NA,TRBV2,TRBJ1-4,CASRFGQPSGTNEKLFF
TRBD2,TRBV7-2,TRBJ2-5,CASSLDRGTRAGTQYF
NA,TRBV10-3,TRBJ2-7,CAISESQVEQYF
TRBD1,TRBV10-3,TRBJ2-1,CAISEPYLRDRGDEQFF
NA,TRBV9,TRBJ1-4,CASSGPRGGAREKLFF
NA,TRBV2,TRBJ1-2,CASLGLANYGYTF
TRBD2,TRBV10-3,TRBJ2-5,CAISEGGSGGRFRETQYF
TRBD2,TRBV10-3,TRBJ2-2,CAISDPGLAGGNTGELFF
NA,TRBV25-1,TRBJ1-2,CASSDLGPLEDYGYTF
TRBD1,TRBV27,TRBJ1-2,CASSSGTAEAAYGYTF
TRBD1,TRBV30,TRBJ2-2,CACGTVDPGELFF
NA,TRBV6-6,TRBJ1-1,CASSREDGTEAFF
NA,TRBV20-1,TRBJ2-7,CSASRIAEQYF
TRBD1,TRBV30,TRBJ1-1,CAWTRQGSLLNTEAFF
TRBD2,TRBV5-1,TRBJ2-5,CASSPRLAGAQETQYF
TRBD1,TRBV15,TRBJ2-4,CATSRGVTGSDIQYF
TRBD1,TRBV19,TRBJ2-7,CASSLQGVPYEQYF
NA,TRBV30,TRBJ2-3,CAWSVYSTDTQYF
TRBD2,TRBV5-1,TRBJ2-1,CASSRPGTSGGAIEQFF
TRBD1,TRBV29-1,TRBJ2-1,CSADRGSSYNEQFF
TRBD2,TRBV4-2,TRBJ2-7,CASSPSGSSYEQYF
NA,TRBV2,TRBJ1-3,CARQGFGNTIYF
TRBD1,TRBV10-3,TRBJ1-2,CAITDRGYGYTF
TRBD2,TRBV5-1,TRBJ2-5,CASSLMTSGGPQETQYF
TRBD1,TRBV6-5,TRBJ1-5,CASRTGLNQPQHF
TRBD1,TRBV7-2,TRBJ1-1,CASSSQGGMNTEAFF
NA,TRBV5-4,TRBJ1-1,CASRSQGGGTEAFF
TRBD1,TRBV15,TRBJ2-7,CATSDPGTGGYEQYF
NA,TRBV10-3,TRBJ1-1,CAINPGEGRGTEAFF
NA,TRBV18,TRBJ2-2,CASSPTASNTGELFF
TRBD1,TRBV7-2,TRBJ2-5,CASSLFGTGQGSVKETQYF
NA,TRBV9,TRBJ1-2,CASSPVLAANYGYTF
TRBD1,TRBV4-2,TRBJ1-2,CASSQEPGQGALFYGYTF
NA,TRBV7-2,TRBJ2-7,CASSPPGYEQYF
NA,TRBV7-9,TRBJ2-2,CASSYRAEGNTGELFF
NA,TRBV6-5,TRBJ1-2,CASSYSWTADYGYTF
NA,TRBV7-9,TRBJ1-5,CASSLGQGGGNQPQHF
NA,TRBV18,TRBJ1-2,CASSPQGGYGYTF
TRBD1,TRBV5-1,TRBJ2-7,CASSPTQGTTYEQYF
NA,TRBV23-1,TRBJ1-2,CASSPRRAGNDGYTF
TRBD2,TRBV6-6,TRBJ2-1,CASSPGTSGGNEQFF
NA,TRBV4-2,TRBJ1-4,CASSQDRHTPNEKLFF
NA,TRBV18,TRBJ1-1,CASSPRDGSGNTEAFF
TRBD1,TRBV7-6,TRBJ2-2,CASSPRDRGITGELFF